Following are 20 T cell receptor beta chains from one sample sequenced in a study of blood T cell repertoires in COVID-19. Produced via immunoSEQ multiplex PCR; TCRdb's table is partial and in-frame only. The table includes about 370,000 clones, around 87% detected once. Sequenced: peripheral blood. The receptors come from a woman aged 25 to 39 with COVID-19, enrolled during active disease.

This chain joins TRBV2 and TRBJ2-7, with TRBD2 as a possible D gene (6 bases). From germline, CDR1 is SNHLY and CDR2 FYNNEI. V was pared by 4 bases and J by 3 bases, with 10 bases between. This CDR3 is built from 13 residues. The CDR3 DNA follows: TGTGCCAGCAGTGCCCGACTAGGCTACGAGCAGTACTTC. It specifies CASSARLGYEQYF.

In DNA form, the CDR3 reads TGTGCCACCAGTGATTTTGGACGGACAGCAAATTCCCAAAGGGATACGCAGTATTTT. Its translation: CATSDFGRTANSQRDTQYF. V gene TRBV24-1 combines with J gene TRBJ2-3, with D perhaps TRBD1 (6 bases). This CDR3 region has 19 residues. Trimming shortened V by 1 base and J by 6 bases, and 25 bases separated the two germline ends. In germline, CDR1 is KGHDR, CDR2 SFDVKD.

This chain connects TRBV6-5 to TRBJ1-5; possible D gene TRBD1, 5 bases. Germline loops: CDR1 MNHEY, CDR2 SVGAGI. The V gene lost 6 bases and the J gene lost 1 base, with 10 bases spanning the gap. This CDR3 region has 14 residues. The CDR3 nucleotides read TGTGCCAGCAGGGGGGGGAGCAGCAATCAGCCCCAGCATTTT. Translation: CASRGGSSNQPQHF.

This chain uses TRBV19 with TRBJ2-7; 10 positions match TRBD2. J was trimmed by 6 bases and V by 5 bases; bases with no gene match: 10. This CDR3 has 15 residues. The V gene's germline CDR1 is LNHDA and CDR2 SQIVND (reference sequence). CDR3 region: CASSASGSSGLEQYF. Here the CDR3 DNA reads TGTGCCAGTAGTGCTAGCGGGAGTAGCGGACTCGAGCAGTACTTC.

The chain has TRBV2 and TRBJ2-3, with D tentatively TRBD2 (5 bases). CDR1 is SNHLY and CDR2 is FYNNEI in the germline V gene. V lost 8 bases to trimming and J lost 6 bases, with 12 bases between them. The CDR3 totals 12 residues. CDR3 sequence: CASGRRRDTQYF. CDR3 coding DNA: TGTGCCAGCGGGCGTAGGAGGGATACGCAGTATTTT.

The chain joins TRBV3-1 (or the pseudogene TRBV3-2) to TRBJ1-3; unclear D gene. Trimming took off 4 bases at V and 7 bases at J, with 5 bases between the two ends. The germline gives CDR1 LGHDT, CDR2 YNNKEL (reference sequence). There are 11 residues in the CDR3. The CDR3 DNA follows: TGTGCCAGCAGCCTCATGAACACCATATATTTT. Protein product: CASSLMNTIYF.

V usage is TRBV12-3 or TRBV12-4 and J usage is TRBJ2-7; unclear D gene. The CDR3 runs to 12 residues. V was pared by 8 bases and J by 4 bases, with 12 bases between. CDR3 nucleotides: TGTGCCAGCCAGTTCACCCGATACGAGCAGTACTTC. Protein product: CASQFTRYEQYF.

The chain combines TRBV28 with TRBJ2-1, with 9 bases identical to TRBD2. Germline trimming cut 5 bases from V and 4 bases from J; bases unmatched to any gene: 12. CDR3 length: 17 amino acids. The germline V gene encodes CDR1 MDHEN and CDR2 SYDVKM. CDR3 amino acids: CASSRLTGTSPYNEQFF. CDR3 bases: TGTGCCAGCAGTCGCCTAACCGGGACTAGCCCTTACAATGAGCAGTTCTTC.

There are a few counts of this clone. The chain joins TRBV6-6 to TRBJ2-7; 11 nucleotides line up with TRBD1. Germline CDR1 and CDR2: MNHNY and SVGAGI (reference sequence). The CDR3 runs to 14 residues. V shed 6 bases, J shed 5 bases, and the junction held 6 bases outside the gene matches. The CDR3 nucleotides are TGTGCCAGCAGCCCGTGGACAGGGGGCGACGAGCAGTACTTC. It codes for CASSPWTGGDEQYF.

The rearrangement uses TRBV18 and TRBJ1-4, with a possible D match to TRBD1 (6 bases). Germline CDR1 reads KGHSH; CDR2 reads LQKENI. This CDR3 spans 15 amino acids. Trimming shortened V by 3 bases and J by 4 bases, and 12 bases separated the two germline ends. The CDR3 reads CASSPVSGVNEKLFF. The CDR3 DNA is TGTGCCAGCTCACCGGTATCAGGGGTTAATGAAAAACTGTTTTTT.

CDR3 bases: TGTGCCAGCAATCAGGGGATAGGCAATCAGCCCCAGCATTTT. Translation gives CASNQGIGNQPQHF. The chain couples TRBV2 to TRBJ1-5; D is perhaps TRBD1 (6 bases). The germline CDR1 and CDR2 sequences are SNHLY and FYNNEI. The CDR3 has 14 residues. V was cut by 7 bases and J by 2 bases, with 12 bases left in between.

This chain uses TRBV28 with TRBJ2-7; TRBD2 matches 9 bases. From germline, CDR1 is MDHEN and CDR2 SYDVKM. Unmatched junction bases numbered 7, after V lost 6 bases and J lost 1 base. The CDR3 is made up of 15 amino acids. CDR3 sequence (DNA): TGTGCCAGCAGAGGACTAGCGATATGGTCCTACGAGCAGTACTTC. This encodes CASRGLAIWSYEQYF. Looking up the rest from reference TRBV28 and TRBJ2-7 gives the full variable domain: DVKVTQSSRYLVKRTGEKVFLECVQDMDHENMFWYRQDPGLGLRLIYFSYDVKMKEKGDIPEGYSVSREKKERFSLILESASTNQTSMYLCASRGLAIWSYEQYFGPGTRLTVT.

The V call is TRBV19, the J call TRBJ2-3, with 9 bases aligning to TRBD2. The V segment lost 9 bases and the J segment 1 base; nucleotides outside the gene matches: 8. The V gene's germline CDR1 is LNHDA and CDR2 SQIVND (reference sequence). There are 15 residues in the CDR3. DNA of the CDR3: TGTGCCAGCAAAAGGTCTAGCGGGGGCACAGATACGCAGTATTTT. This gives the protein CASKRSSGGTDTQYF.

The chain links TRBV10-2 to TRBJ2-1; possible D gene TRBD2, 7 bases. This CDR3 is 13 amino acids long. Germline V gene data show CDR1 as WSHSY and CDR2 as SAAADI. The germline V and J ends were trimmed by 3 bases and 7 bases, with 10 bases remaining between them. The DNA for the CDR3 is TGCGCCAGCAGTGAAGGGGGAGGGAATGAGCAGTTCTTC. Its protein product is CASSEGGGNEQFF.

This clone has just a few counts. CDR3 in amino acids: CASSKLAGLNEQFF. Written as DNA, the CDR3 is TGTGCCAGCAGCAAATTAGCGGGACTCAATGAGCAGTTCTTC. The J gene is TRBJ2-1, the V gene TRBV6-2 or TRBV6-3; 8 bases line up with TRBD2. With 6 bases clipped from V and 6 bases from J, the junction kept 7 bases outside the gene matches. The length of the CDR3 is 14 residues. Germline values: CDR1 MNHEY, CDR2 SVGEGT.

The rearrangement links TRBV6-2 or TRBV6-3 to TRBJ1-3; TRBD1 might be the D (5 bases). Germline V gene data show CDR1 as MNHEY and CDR2 as SVGEGT. This CDR3 has 14 residues. Deletions cut 4 bases from V and 7 bases from J, with 14 bases between. The CDR3 DNA sequence: TGTGCCAGCAGTTCCCAGGGCGGACGGAACACCATATATTTT. Its protein is CASSSQGGRNTIYF.

This chain links TRBV2 with TRBJ2-1; 12 bases match TRBD2. V lost 7 bases and J lost 6; bases outside the gene matches: 4. CDR1 is SNHLY, CDR2 FYNNEI, per germline. The CDR3 is 14 amino acids. The CDR3 reads CASTASGRANEQFF. As DNA, the CDR3 is TGTGCCAGCACCGCTAGCGGGAGGGCCAATGAGCAGTTCTTC.

This chain links TRBV10-3 with TRBJ2-7; weak D call: TRBD2 (5 bases). Per germline, CDR1 ENHRY and CDR2 SYGVKD. The CDR3 loop spans 12 amino acids. V was trimmed by 6 bases and J by 0 bases, leaving 6 bases between them. The CDR3 spells CAIRAGSYEQYF. CDR3 bases: TGTGCCATCAGGGCGGGCTCCTACGAGCAGTACTTC.

J is TRBJ2-1 and V is TRBV9; the D is unclear. Per the germline V gene, CDR1 is SGDLS and CDR2 is YYNGEE. V lost 0 bases and J lost 9, with 7 bases in between. The CDR3 is 12 residues long. The CDR3 sequence: CASSVGGGEQFF. CDR3 bases: TGTGCCAGCAGCGTAGGAGGTGGTGAGCAGTTCTTC.

The chain has TRBV18 and TRBJ2-3; 10 positions agree with TRBD2. This CDR3 has 16 amino acids. Germline lookup yields CDR1 KGHSH and CDR2 LQKENI. The junction had 6 bases not matched to a gene; V was cut back by 4 bases and J by 2 bases. In nucleotides, the CDR3 is TGTGCCAGCTCACGGGGACTAGCGAGCTCCACAGATACGCAGTATTTT. Translated, it gives CASSRGLASSTDTQYF.